The rows below give T cell receptor beta chains drawn from one sample of a study of blood T cell repertoires in COVID-19. Some clones are missing from TCRdb's copy, which holds only in-frame ones; the method was immunoSEQ multiplex PCR. The data contain approximately 150,000 clones, roughly 84% of them seen just once; the ten biggest clones take up 1.1%. Material: peripheral blood. The origin of the receptors is a man aged 40-50 years with acute or convalescent COVID-19. Both conserved end residues are part of each CDR3. The order of the fields is CDR3 length, clone size, V gene, D gene, J gene, CDR3 protein, CDR3 DNA. The D gene is left open where the match is weak. The size of a clone is reported for some rows only, either as once, few or many, or as a class for expanded clones.

length: 14; size: .; V: TRBV2; D: TRBD1; J: TRBJ1-6; CDR3: CASSGGQGRSPLHF; DNA: TGTGCCAGCAGTGGTGGACAGGGAAGATCACCCCTCCACTTT
length: 13; size: few; V: TRBV7-3; D: .; J: TRBJ1-1; CDR3: CASSSQVNTEAFF; DNA: TGTGCCAGCAGCTCACAGGTGAACACTGAAGCTTTCTTT
length: 13; size: few; V: TRBV29-1; D: .; J: TRBJ1-1; CDR3: CSTGRQLNTEAFF; DNA: TGCAGCACCGGGAGGCAGCTTAACACTGAAGCTTTCTTT
length: 14; size: .; V: TRBV4-2; D: TRBD1; J: TRBJ2-7; CDR3: CASSRDRVSYEQYF; DNA: TGTGCCAGCAGCCGGGACAGGGTTTCCTACGAGCAGTACTTC
length: 15; size: .; V: TRBV6-4; D: .; J: TRBJ1-1; CDR3: CASSDSGRGSTEAFF; DNA: TGTGCCAGCAGTGACTCAGGGCGGGGGAGCACTGAAGCTTTCTTT
length: 15; size: .; V: TRBV7-8; D: .; J: TRBJ2-5; CDR3: CASSLAVVREETQYF; DNA: TGTGCCAGCAGCTTAGCTGTAGTTCGGGAAGAGACCCAGTACTTC
length: 14; size: few; V: TRBV9; D: TRBD1; J: TRBJ2-7; CDR3: CASSVGTGIYEQYF; DNA: TGTGCCAGCAGCGTTGGGACAGGGATCTACGAGCAGTACTTC
length: 12; size: .; V: TRBV6-5; D: .; J: TRBJ2-5; CDR3: CASNLAGETQYF; DNA: TGTGCCAGCAATCTAGCAGGCGAGACCCAGTACTTC
length: 12; size: .; V: TRBV12-3/TRBV12-4; D: .; J: TRBJ2-5; CDR3: CASRGAQETQYF; DNA: TGTGCCAGCAGAGGGGCTCAAGAGACCCAGTACTTC
length: 18; size: .; V: TRBV7-9; D: TRBD1; J: TRBJ1-6; CDR3: CASSLVILGTGDNSPLHF; DNA: TGTGCCAGCAGCTTAGTTATCCTCGGGACAGGGGATAATTCACCCCTCCACTTT
length: 16; size: .; V: TRBV4-2; D: TRBD2; J: TRBJ2-5; CDR3: CASSKTSGEYQETQYF; DNA: TGTGCCAGCAGCAAAACTAGCGGGGAGTACCAAGAGACCCAGTACTTC
length: 15; size: .; V: TRBV6-2/TRBV6-3; D: TRBD1; J: TRBJ1-6; CDR3: CASSRQGDGGSPLHF; DNA: TGTGCCAGCAGTCGCCAGGGGGACGGCGGTTCACCCCTCCACTTT
length: 12; size: .; V: TRBV5-1; D: TRBD1; J: TRBJ1-2; CDR3: CASSRDSYGYTF; DNA: TGCGCCAGCAGCCGGGACAGCTATGGCTACACCTTC
length: 14; size: .; V: TRBV3-1/TRBV3-2; D: .; J: TRBJ1-2; CDR3: CASSQVQGTIGYTF; DNA: TGTGCCAGCAGCCAAGTCCAGGGGACGATTGGCTACACCTTC
length: 20; size: .; V: TRBV23-1; D: .; J: TRBJ2-1; CDR3: CASSQYGTPHQKKSYNEQFF; DNA: TGCGCCAGCAGTCAATACGGGACTCCCCACCAAAAAAAGAGTTACAATGAGCAGTTCTTC
length: 11; size: .; V: TRBV11-2; D: .; J: TRBJ2-7; CDR3: CASSHTYEQYF; DNA: TGTGCCAGCAGCCACACCTACGAGCAGTACTTC